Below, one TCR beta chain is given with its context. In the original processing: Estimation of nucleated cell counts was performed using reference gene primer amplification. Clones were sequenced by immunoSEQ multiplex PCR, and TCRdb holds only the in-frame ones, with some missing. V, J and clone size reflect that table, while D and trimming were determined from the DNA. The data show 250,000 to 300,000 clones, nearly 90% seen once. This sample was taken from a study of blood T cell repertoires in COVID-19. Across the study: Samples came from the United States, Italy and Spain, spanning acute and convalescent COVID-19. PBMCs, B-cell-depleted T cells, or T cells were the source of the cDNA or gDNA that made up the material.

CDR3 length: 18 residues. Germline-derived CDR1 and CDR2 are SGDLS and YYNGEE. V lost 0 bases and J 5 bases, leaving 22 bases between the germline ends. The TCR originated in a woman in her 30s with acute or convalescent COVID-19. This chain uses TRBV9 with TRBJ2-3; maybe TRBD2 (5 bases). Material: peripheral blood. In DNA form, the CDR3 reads TGTGCCAGCAGCGTAGGGAAGGGCCGAGGGCGAGATGAAGATACGCAGTATTTT. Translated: CASSVGKGRGRDEDTQYF.